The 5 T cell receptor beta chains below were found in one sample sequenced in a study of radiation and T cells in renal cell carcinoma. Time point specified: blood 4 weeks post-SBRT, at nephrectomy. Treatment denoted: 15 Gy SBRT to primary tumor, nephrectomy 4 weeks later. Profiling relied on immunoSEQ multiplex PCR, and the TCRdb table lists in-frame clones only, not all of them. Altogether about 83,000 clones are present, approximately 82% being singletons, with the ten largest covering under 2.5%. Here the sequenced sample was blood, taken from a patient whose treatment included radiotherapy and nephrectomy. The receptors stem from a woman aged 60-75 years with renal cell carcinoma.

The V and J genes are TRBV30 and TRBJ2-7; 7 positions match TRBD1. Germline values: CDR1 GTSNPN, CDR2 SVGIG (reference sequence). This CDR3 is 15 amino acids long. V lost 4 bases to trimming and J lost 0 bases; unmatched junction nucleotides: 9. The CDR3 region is CAWKRGRGSSYEQYF. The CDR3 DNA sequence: TGTGCCTGGAAAAGGGGGCGCGGAAGCTCCTACGAGCAGTACTTC. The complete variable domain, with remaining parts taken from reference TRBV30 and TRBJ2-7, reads SQTIHQWPATLVQPVGSPLSLECTVEGTSNPNLYWYRQAAGRGLQLLFYSVGIGQISSEVPQNLSASRPQDRQFILSSKKLLLSDSGFYLCAWKRGRGSSYEQYFGPGTRLTVT.

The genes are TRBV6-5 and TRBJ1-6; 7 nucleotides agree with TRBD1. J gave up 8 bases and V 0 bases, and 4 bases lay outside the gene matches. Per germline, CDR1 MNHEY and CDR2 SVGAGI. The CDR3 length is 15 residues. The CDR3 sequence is CASSYSFRGDSPLHF. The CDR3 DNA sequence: TGTGCCAGCAGTTACTCTTTCAGGGGGGATTCACCCCTCCACTTT.

The CDR3 spells CASSVAPNSPSNTDTQYF. CDR3 DNA sequence: TGTGCCAGCAGCGTAGCTCCGAACTCCCCAAGTAACACAGATACGCAGTATTTT. The chain links TRBV9 to TRBJ2-3; D not certain. From germline, CDR1 is SGDLS and CDR2 YYNGEE. Trimming pared 0 bases from V and 2 bases from J, leaving 19 bases between. The CDR3 is 18 residues long.

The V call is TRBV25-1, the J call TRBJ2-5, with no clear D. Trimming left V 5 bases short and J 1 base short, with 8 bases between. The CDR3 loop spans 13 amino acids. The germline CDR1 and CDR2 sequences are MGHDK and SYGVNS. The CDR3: CASSPTLQETQYF. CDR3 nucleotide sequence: TGTGCCAGCAGTCCGACACTCCAAGAGACCCAGTACTTC.

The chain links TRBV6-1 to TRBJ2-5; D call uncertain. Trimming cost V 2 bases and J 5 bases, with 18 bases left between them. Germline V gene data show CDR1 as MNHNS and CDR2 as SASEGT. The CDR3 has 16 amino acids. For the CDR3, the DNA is TGTGCCAGCAGTGAAAGGCCTATAATAAGTTGGGAGACCCAGTACTTC. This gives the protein CASSERPIISWETQYF.